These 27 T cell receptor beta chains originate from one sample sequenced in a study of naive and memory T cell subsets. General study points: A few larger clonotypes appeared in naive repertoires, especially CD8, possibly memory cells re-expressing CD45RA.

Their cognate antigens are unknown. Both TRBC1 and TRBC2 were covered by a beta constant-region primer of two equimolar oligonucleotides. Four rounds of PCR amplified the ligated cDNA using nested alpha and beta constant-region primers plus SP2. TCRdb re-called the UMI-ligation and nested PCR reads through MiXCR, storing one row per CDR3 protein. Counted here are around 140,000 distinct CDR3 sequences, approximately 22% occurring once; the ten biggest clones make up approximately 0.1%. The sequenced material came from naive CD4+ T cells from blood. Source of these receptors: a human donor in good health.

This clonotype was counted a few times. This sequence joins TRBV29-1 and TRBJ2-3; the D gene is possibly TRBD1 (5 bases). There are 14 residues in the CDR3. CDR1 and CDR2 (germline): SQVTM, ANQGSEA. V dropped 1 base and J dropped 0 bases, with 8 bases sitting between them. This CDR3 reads CSVEVQGSTDTQYF. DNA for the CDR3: TGCAGCGTTGAAGTGCAGGGTAGCACAGATACGCAGTATTTT.

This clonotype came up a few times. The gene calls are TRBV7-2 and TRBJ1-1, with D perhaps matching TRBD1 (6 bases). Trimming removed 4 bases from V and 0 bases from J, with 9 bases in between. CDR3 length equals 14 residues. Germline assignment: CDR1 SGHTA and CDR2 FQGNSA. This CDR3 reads CASSSGHLNTEAFF. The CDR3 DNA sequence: TGTGCCAGCAGCTCGGGACACTTGAACACTGAAGCTTTCTTT. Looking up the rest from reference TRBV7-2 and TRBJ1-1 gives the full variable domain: GAGVSQSPSNKVTEKGKDVELRCDPISGHTALYWYRQSLGQGLEFLIYFQGNSAPDKSGLPSDRFSAERTGGSVSTLTIQRTQQEDSAVYLCASSSGHLNTEAFFGQGTRLTVV.

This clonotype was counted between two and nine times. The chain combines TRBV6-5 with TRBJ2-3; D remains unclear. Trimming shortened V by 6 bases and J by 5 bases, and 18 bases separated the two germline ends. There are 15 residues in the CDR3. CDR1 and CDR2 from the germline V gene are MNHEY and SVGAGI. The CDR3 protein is CASSYAALVKDTQYF. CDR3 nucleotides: TGTGCCAGCAGCTACGCCGCGCTAGTTAAAGATACGCAGTATTTT.

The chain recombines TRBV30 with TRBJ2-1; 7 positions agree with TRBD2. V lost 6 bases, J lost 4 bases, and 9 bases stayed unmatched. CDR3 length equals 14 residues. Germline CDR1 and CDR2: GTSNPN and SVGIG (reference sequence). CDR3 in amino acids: CACKLAGSYNEQFF. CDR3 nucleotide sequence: TGTGCCTGTAAATTAGCGGGTTCTTACAATGAGCAGTTCTTC.

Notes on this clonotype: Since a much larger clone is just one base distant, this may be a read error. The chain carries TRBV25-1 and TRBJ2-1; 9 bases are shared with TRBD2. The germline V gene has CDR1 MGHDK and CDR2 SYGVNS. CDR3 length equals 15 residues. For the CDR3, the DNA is TGTGCCAGCAGCGGGACTAGCAGAGCCTACAATGAGCAGTGCTTC. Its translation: CASSGTSRAYNEQCF.

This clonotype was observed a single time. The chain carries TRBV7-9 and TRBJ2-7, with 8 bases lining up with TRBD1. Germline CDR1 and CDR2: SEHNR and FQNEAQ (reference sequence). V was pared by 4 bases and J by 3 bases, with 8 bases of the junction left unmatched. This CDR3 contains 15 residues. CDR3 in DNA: TGTGCCAGCAGCTCTCCCGGGACAGGCCACTACGAGCAGTACTTC. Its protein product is CASSSPGTGHYEQYF.

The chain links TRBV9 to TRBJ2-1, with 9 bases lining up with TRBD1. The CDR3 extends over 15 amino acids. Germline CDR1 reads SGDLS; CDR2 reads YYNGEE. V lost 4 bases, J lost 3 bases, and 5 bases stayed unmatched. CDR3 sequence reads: CASSFGTGFYNEQFF. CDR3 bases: TGTGCCAGCAGCTTCGGGACAGGGTTCTACAATGAGCAGTTCTTC. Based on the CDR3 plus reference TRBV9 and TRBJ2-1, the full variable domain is DSGVTQTPKHLITATGQRVTLRCSPRSGDLSVYWYQQSLDQGLQFLIQYYNGEERAKGNILERFSAQQFPDLHSELNLSSLELGDSALYFCASSFGTGFYNEQFFGPGTRLTVL.

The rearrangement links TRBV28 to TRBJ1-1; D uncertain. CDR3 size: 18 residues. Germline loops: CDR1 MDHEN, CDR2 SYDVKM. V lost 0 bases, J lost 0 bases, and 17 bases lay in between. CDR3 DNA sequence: TGTGCCAGCAGTTTATGGCCCGGACGGTTCATCATGAACACTGAAGCTTTCTTT. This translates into CASSLWPGRFIMNTEAFF.

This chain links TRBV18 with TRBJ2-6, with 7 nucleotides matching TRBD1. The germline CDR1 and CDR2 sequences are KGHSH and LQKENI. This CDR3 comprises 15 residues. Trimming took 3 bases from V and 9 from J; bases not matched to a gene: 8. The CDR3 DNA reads TGTGCCAGCTCACCGACCGGGACAGCCCACAACGTCCTGACTTTC. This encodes CASSPTGTAHNVLTF. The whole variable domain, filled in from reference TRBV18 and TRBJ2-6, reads NAGVMQNPRHLVRRRGQEARLRCSPMKGHSHVYWYRQLPEEGLKFMVYLQKENIIDESGMPKERFSAEFPKEGPSILRIQQVVRGDSAAYFCASSPTGTAHNVLTFGAGSRLTVL.

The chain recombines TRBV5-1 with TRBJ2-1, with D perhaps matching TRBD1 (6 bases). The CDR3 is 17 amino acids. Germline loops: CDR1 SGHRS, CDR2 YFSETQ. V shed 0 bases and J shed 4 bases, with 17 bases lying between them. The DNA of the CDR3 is TGCGCCAGCAGCTTGGCAACGGGACACGGCAATTACAATGAGCAGTTCTTC. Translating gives CASSLATGHGNYNEQFF.

The CDR3 spells CSARDRVMNTEAFF. DNA for the CDR3: TGCAGTGCTAGGGACAGAGTCATGAACACTGAAGCTTTCTTT. V is TRBV20-1 and J is TRBJ1-1, with D perhaps TRBD1 (6 bases). Germline lookup yields CDR1 DFQATT and CDR2 SNEGSKA (reference sequence). The CDR3 spans 14 residues. V gave up 3 bases and J gave up 0 bases, with 11 bases separating them.

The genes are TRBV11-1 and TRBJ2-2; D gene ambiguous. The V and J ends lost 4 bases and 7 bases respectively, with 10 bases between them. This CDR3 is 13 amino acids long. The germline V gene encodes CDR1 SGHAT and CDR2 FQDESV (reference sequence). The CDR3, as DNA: TGTGCCAGCAGCTACTATATAGGCGGGGAGCTGTTTTTT. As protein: CASSYYIGGELFF.

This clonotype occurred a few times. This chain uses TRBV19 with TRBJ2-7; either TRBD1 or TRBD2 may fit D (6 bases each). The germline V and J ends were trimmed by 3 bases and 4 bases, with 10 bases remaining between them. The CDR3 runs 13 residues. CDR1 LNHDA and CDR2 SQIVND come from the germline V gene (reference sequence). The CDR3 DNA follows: TGTGCCAGTAGTATCCAGGGGACTTACGAGCAGTACTTC. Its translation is CASSIQGTYEQYF.

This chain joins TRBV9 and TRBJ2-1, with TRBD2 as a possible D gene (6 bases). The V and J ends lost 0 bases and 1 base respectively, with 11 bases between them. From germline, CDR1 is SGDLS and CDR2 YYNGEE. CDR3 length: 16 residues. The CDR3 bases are TGTGCCAGCAGCGTAGAACTAGCCCAGTCCTACAATGAGCAGTTCTTC. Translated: CASSVELAQSYNEQFF.

CDR3 nucleotides: TGTGCCAGCAGCCTTAGACTAAACACTGAAGCTTTCTTT. Amino acid sequence: CASSLRLNTEAFF. The rearrangement joins TRBV7-2 to TRBJ1-1; D gene uncertain. The CDR3 covers 13 residues. Germline lookup yields CDR1 SGHTA and CDR2 FQGNSA. Trimming took 5 bases from V and 2 from J, leaving 9 bases between them.

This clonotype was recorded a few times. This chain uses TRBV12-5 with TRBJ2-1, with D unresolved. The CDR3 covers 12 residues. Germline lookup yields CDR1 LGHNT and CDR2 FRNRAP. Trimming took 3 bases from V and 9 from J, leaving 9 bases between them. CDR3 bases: TGTGCTAGTGGTTTCCTGTGGGCTGAGCAGTTCTTC. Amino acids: CASGFLWAEQFF.

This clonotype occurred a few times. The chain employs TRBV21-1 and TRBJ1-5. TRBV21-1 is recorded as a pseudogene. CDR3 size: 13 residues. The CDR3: CASSRQSNQPQHF. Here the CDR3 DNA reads TGTGCCAGCAGCCGGCAGAGCAATCAGCCCCAGCATTTT.

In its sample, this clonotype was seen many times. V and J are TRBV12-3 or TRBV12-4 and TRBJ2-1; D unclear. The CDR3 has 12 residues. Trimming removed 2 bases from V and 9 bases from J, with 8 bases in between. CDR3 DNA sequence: TGTGCCAGCAGTTTACTAGGTATTGAGCAGTTCTTC. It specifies CASSLLGIEQFF.

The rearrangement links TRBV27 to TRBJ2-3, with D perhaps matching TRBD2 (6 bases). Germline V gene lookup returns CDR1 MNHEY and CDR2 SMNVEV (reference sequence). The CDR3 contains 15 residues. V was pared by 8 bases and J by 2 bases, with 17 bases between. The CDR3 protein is CASAPGAVNTDTQYF. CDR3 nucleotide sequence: TGTGCCAGCGCCCCGGGAGCCGTCAACACAGATACGCAGTATTTT.

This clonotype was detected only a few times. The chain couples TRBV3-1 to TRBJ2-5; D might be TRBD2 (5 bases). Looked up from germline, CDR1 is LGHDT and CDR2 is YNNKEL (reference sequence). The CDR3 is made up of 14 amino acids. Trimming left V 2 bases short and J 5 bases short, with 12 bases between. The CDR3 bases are TGTGCCAGCAGCCAAACCGTGAGAGGGGAGACCCAGTACTTC. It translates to CASSQTVRGETQYF.

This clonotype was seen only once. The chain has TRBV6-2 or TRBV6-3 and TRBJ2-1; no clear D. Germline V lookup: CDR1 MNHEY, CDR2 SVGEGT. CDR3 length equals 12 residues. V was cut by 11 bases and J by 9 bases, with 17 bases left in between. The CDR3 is CAGRTDRIEQFF. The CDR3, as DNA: TGTGCCGGCCGGACCGACCGAATTGAGCAGTTCTTC.

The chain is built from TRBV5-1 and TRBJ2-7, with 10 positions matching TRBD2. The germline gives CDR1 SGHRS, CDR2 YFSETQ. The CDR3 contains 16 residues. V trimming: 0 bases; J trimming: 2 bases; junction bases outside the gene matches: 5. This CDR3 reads CASSLDEAGGPYEQYF. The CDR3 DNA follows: TGCGCCAGCAGCTTGGATGAAGCGGGAGGGCCCTACGAGCAGTACTTC.

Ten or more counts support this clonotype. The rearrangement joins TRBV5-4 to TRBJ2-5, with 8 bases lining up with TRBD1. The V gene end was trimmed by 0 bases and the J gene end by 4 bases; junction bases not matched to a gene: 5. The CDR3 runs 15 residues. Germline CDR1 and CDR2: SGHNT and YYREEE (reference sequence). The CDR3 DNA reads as TGTGCCAGCAGCTTGGTTGGCAGGGGGCGAGAGACCCAGTACTTC. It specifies CASSLVGRGRETQYF.

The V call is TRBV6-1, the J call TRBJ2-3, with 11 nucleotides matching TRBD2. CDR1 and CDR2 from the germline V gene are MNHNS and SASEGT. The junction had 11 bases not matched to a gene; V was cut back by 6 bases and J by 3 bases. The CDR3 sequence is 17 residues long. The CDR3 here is CASSPTSGSRLTDTQYF. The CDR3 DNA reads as TGTGCCAGCAGCCCCACTAGCGGGAGTCGGTTGACAGATACGCAGTATTTT.

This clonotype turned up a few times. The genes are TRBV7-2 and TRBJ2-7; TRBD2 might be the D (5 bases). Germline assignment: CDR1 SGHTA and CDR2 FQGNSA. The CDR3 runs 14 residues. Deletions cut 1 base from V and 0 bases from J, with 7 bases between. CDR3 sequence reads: CASSLGGYSYEQYF. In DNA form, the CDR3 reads TGTGCCAGCAGCTTAGGAGGGTACTCCTACGAGCAGTACTTC. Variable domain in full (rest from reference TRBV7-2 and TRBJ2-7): GAGVSQSPSNKVTEKGKDVELRCDPISGHTALYWYRQSLGQGLEFLIYFQGNSAPDKSGLPSDRFSAERTGGSVSTLTIQRTQQEDSAVYLCASSLGGYSYEQYFGPGTRLTVT.

The CDR3 loop reads CATSREGQGHQPQHF. The CDR3 DNA sequence: TGTGCCACCAGCAGAGAAGGACAGGGCCATCAGCCCCAGCATTTT. The chain carries TRBV15 and TRBJ1-5, with TRBD1 matching 8 bases. CDR1 LNHNV and CDR2 YYDKDF come from the germline V gene (reference sequence). V dropped 0 bases and J dropped 5; count of bases not matched to a gene: 3. The length of the CDR3 is 15 residues.

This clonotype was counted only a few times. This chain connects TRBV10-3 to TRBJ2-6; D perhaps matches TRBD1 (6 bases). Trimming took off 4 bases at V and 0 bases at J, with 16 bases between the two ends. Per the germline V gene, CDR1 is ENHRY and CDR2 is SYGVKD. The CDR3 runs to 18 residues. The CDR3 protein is CAISALEDRSSGANVLTF. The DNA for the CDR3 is TGTGCCATCAGTGCTCTTGAGGACAGAAGCTCTGGGGCCAACGTCCTGACTTTC.